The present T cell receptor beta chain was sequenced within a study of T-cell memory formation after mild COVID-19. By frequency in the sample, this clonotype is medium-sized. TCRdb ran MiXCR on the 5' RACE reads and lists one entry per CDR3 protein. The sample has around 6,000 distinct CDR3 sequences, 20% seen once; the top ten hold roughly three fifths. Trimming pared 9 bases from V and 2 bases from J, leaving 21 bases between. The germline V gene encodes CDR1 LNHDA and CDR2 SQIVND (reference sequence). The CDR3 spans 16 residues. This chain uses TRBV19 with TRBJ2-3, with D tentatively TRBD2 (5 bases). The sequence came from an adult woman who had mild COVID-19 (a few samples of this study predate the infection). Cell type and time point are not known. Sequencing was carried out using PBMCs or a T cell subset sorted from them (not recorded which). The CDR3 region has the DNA TGTGCCAGCAGTTCGTTGAGGGAGTACCCCACAGATACGCAGTATTTT. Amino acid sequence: CASSSLREYPTDTQYF.